This TCR beta chain was sequenced in a study of cytomegalovirus exposure and HLA in healthy donors. In the study overall: An analysis done earlier identified about 120 million unique TCR beta sequences from roughly 190 million T cells.

The V gene's germline CDR1 is GTSNPN and CDR2 SVGIG (reference sequence). The CDR3 is made up of 15 amino acids. The V gene end was trimmed by 8 bases and the J gene end by 1 base; junction bases not matched to a gene: 5. Note on this clone: Its specificity is unknown.

General observations from the study: Further analysis, carried out later, found HLA-associated TCR beta chains more clonally expanded than equally common other chains. Data from an earlier analysis indicated that most TCR beta V segments were productive either about 90% or about 30% of the time.

Healthy bone marrow donors formed the donor group. The PCR employed 60 Vbeta primers together with 13 Jbeta primers. TCRdb's table, derived via immunoSEQ multiplex PCR, lists solely in-frame clones and lacks some. The sample totals 60,000 to 80,000 clones; its top ten clones hold approximately 0.81%. The source of this sequence is a boy aged 10-17 years in good health and CMV-seronegative. What was sequenced was PBMCs. This chain links TRBV30 with TRBJ2-3; 14 bases match TRBD2. In DNA, the CDR3 is TGTGCCGGGGGGGGACTAGCGGGGGGCACAGATACGCAGTATTTT. It encodes CAGGGLAGGTDTQYF.